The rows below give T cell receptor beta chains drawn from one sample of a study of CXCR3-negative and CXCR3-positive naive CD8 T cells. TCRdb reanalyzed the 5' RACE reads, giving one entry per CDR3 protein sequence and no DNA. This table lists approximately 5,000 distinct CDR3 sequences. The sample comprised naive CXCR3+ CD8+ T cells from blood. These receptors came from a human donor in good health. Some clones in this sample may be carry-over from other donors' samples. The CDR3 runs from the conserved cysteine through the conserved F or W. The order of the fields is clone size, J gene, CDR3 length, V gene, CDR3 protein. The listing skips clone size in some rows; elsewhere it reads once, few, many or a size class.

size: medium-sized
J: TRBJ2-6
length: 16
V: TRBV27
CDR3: CASSFASPYGANVLTF

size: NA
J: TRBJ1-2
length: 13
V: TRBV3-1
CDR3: CGSQEYRNYGYTF

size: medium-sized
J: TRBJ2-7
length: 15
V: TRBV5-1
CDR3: CASSSTSALGREQYF

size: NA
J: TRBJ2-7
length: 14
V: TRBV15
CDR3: CATTRDTEYYEQYF

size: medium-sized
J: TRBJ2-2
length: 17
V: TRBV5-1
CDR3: CASTKDLGGTNTGELFF

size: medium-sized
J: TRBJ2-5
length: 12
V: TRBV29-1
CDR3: CSVERFQETQYF

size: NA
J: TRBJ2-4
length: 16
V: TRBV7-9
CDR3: CASSQQETLAKNIQYF

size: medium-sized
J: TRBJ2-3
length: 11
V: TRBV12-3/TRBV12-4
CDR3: CASSPLDTQYF

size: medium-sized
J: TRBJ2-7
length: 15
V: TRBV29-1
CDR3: CSVEDVGLAGSEQYF

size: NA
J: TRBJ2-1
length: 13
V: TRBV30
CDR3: CAWSLARSDEQFF

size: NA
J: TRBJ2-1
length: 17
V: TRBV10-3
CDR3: CAISDTGQGVSYNEQFF

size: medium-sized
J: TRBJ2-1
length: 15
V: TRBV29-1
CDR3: CSVELLAGVPNEQFF

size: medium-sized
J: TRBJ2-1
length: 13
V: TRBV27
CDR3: CATNPIGSDEQFF

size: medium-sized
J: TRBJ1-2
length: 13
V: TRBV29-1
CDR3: CSAETGGNYGYTF

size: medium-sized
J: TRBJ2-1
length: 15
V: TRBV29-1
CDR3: CSVEQTGTIYNRQFF

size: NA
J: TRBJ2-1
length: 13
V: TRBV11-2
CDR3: CASLLATYNEQFF

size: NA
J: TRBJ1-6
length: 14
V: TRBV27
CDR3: CASSLGLGDSPLHF

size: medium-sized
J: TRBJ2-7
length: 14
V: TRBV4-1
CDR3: CASSQGTGAIEQYF

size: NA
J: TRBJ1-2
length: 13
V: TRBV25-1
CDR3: CASSEWDVGGYTF

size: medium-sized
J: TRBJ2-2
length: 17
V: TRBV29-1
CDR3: CSVEGTSGRSYTGELFF

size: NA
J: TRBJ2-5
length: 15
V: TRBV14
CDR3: CASSQVTSGQETQYF

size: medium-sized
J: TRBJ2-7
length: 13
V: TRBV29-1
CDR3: CSGTMGGSYEQYF

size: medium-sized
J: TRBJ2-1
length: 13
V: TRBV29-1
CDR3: CSDDRSNYNEQFF

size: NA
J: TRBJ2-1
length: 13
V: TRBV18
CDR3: CASSPPGGNEQFF

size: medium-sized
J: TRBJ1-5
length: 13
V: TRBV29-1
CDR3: CSASGGLNQPQHF

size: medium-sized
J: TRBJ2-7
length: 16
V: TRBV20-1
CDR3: CSARDRHGQDPYEQYF

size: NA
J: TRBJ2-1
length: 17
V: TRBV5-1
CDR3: CASGNLGPRDGGDEQFF

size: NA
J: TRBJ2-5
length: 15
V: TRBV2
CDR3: CASSEGQGPQETQYF

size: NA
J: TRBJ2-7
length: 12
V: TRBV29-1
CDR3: CSISDSNYEQYF

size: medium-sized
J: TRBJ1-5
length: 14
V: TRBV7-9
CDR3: CASSSTGLTEPQHF

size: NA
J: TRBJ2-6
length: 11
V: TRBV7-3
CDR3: CASSKDSELTF

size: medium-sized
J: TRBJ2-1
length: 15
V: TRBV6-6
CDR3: CASSYGTGPYNEQFF

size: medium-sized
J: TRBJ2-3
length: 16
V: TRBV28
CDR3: CASSYPRDARVDTQYF

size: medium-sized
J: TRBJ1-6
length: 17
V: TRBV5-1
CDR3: CASSSGVGTGANSPLHF

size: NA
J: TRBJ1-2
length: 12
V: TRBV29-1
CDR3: CSVEGRGYGYTF

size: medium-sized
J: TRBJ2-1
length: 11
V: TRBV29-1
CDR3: CSVDVVSEQFF

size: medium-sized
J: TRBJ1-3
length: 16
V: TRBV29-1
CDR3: CSVVFEGAVSGNTIYF

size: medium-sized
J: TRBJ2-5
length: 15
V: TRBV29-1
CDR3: CSVASTRGLGETQYF

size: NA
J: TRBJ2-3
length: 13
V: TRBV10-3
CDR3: CATSRESPDTQYF

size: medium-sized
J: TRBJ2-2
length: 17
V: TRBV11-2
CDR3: CASSLKWREAPDGELFF

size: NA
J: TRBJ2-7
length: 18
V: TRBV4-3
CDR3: CASSQDRTSGRAAYEQYF

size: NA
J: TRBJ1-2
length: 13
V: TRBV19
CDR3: CASYSGTEPSYTF

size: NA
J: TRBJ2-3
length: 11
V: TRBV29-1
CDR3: CSVQDTDTQYF

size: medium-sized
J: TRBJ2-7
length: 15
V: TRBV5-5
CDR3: CASSLGQGRNYEQYF

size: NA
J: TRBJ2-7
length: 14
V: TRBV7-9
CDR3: CASSFAGQGYEQYF

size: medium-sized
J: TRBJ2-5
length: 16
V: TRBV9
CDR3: CASSQGPGTLQETQYF

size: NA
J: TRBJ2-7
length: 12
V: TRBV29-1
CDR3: CSVRKGTDEQYF

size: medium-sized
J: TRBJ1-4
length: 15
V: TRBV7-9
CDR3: CASSSTQGPNEKLFF

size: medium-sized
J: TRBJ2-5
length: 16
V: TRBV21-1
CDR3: CASSLLWRHYQETQYF